This passage covers 3 T cell receptor beta chains from one sample sequenced in a study of cytomegalovirus exposure and HLA in healthy donors. Only in-frame clones appear in the TCRdb table, and some are missing; sequencing was by immunoSEQ multiplex PCR. Counted here are 130,000 to 150,000 clones, 89% occurring once; the ten biggest clones make up around 9%. Sample: PBMCs. The source of these receptors is a woman between 18 and 29 years old in good health and CMV-seropositive.

The chain uses TRBV27 and TRBJ2-1, with 10 bases identical to TRBD2. Trimming cost V 11 bases and J 2 bases; bases outside gene matches: 12. Germline V CDR1 and CDR2: MNHEY, SMNVEV (reference sequence). There are 16 residues in the CDR3. CDR3 in amino acids: CAARERGGLTYNEQFF. The CDR3 coding sequence is TGTGCCGCCAGGGAGCGGGGGGGCCTTACCTACAATGAGCAGTTCTTC.

The rearrangement uses TRBV18 and TRBJ2-2; 8 bases map to TRBD1. V dropped 3 bases and J dropped 4; count of bases not matched to a gene: 7. Germline V lookup: CDR1 KGHSH, CDR2 LQKENI. The CDR3 spans 16 residues. The CDR3 DNA is TGTGCCAGCTCACCGCTTGGACAGGGAGCCACCGGGGAGCTGTTTTTT. Its protein is CASSPLGQGATGELFF.

The chain carries TRBV19 and TRBJ1-5; a possible D gene is TRBD1 (5 bases). CDR1 is LNHDA, CDR2 SQIVND, per germline (reference sequence). The CDR3 has 16 residues. V was cut by 3 bases and J by 1 base, with 13 bases left in between. The CDR3 loop reads CASSILTERSNQPQHF. The DNA of the CDR3 is TGTGCCAGTAGTATCTTGACAGAAAGGAGCAATCAGCCCCAGCATTTT.